This is a list of T cell receptor beta chains from one sample in a study of T cells after posttransplantation cyclophosphamide. Some clones are missing from TCRdb's copy, which holds only in-frame ones; the method was immunoSEQ multiplex PCR. The sample presents 30,000 to 45,000 clones, none singletons. The specimen sequenced was PBMCs. The receptor source for this set is a girl aged 10 to 17 in good health, CMV-negative, and a related stem cell transplant donor. Each CDR3 is given with its conserved first and last residue. A D gene is named only where the DNA matches it firmly. Some rows have no size entry. The others give once, few or many, or a class for an expanded clone.

CDR3 protein	CDR3 DNA	J gene	clone size	D gene	V gene
CASSVPRGNPQYF	TGTGCCAGCAGTGTCCCCCGGGGGAACCCGCAGTATTTT	TRBJ2-3	few	.	TRBV25-1
CASSLDRGATEAFF	TGTGCCAGCAGCTTAGATCGGGGGGCCACTGAAGCTTTCTTT	TRBJ1-1	few	.	TRBV11-2
CACVAGGFNTGELFF	TGTGCCTGTGTAGCGGGAGGGTTCAACACCGGGGAGCTGTTTTTT	TRBJ2-2	few	TRBD2	TRBV30
CASSQEPTGAGNTIYF	TGTGCCAGCAGCCAAGAACCGACAGGGGCTGGAAACACCATATATTTT	TRBJ1-3	.	TRBD1	TRBV4-2
CASSERQGAVRTEAFF	TGTGCCAGCAGCGAAAGACAGGGGGCGGTTAGGACTGAAGCTTTCTTT	TRBJ1-1	many	TRBD1	TRBV6-1
CASSTGTGVEAFF	TGCGCCAGCAGCACCGGGACAGGAGTTGAAGCTTTCTTT	TRBJ1-1	many	TRBD1	TRBV5-1
CASSVDAGGGQPQHF	TGTGCCAGCAGCGTAGATGCAGGGGGAGGTCAGCCCCAGCATTTT	TRBJ1-5	.	TRBD1	TRBV9
CAISEGTAGQTQYF	TGTGCCATCAGTGAGGGGACAGCCGGGCAGACCCAGTACTTC	TRBJ2-5	many	TRBD1	TRBV10-3
CASSPAGAPNNYGYTF	TGTGCCAGCAGCCCCGCGGGGGCCCCCAATAACTATGGCTACACCTTC	TRBJ1-2	many	.	TRBV28
CASSYESGTGIAGELFF	TGTGCCAGCAGCTACGAATCCGGGACAGGGATCGCCGGGGAGCTGTTTTTT	TRBJ2-2	few	.	TRBV21-1
CASSRGLGQALRETQYF	TGTGCCAGCAGTCGGGGATTAGGCCAGGCTTTACGAGAGACCCAGTACTTC	TRBJ2-5	many	.	TRBV7-2
CATSRAGDRGYYEQYF	TGTGCCACCAGCAGAGCGGGTGACAGGGGCTACTACGAGCAGTACTTC	TRBJ2-7	many	TRBD1	TRBV15
CASSGGGHLSYEQYF	TGTGCCAGCTCCGGGGGGGGACACCTCTCCTACGAGCAGTACTTC	TRBJ2-7	many	TRBD2	TRBV2
CASSHRLAGAYEQYF	TGCGCCAGCAGCCACAGACTAGCGGGGGCCTACGAGCAGTACTTC	TRBJ2-7	many	TRBD2	TRBV4-1
CASSLAPPWDKPREETQYF	TGTGCCAGCAGCTTAGCCCCGCCCTGGGACAAGCCGAGGGAAGAGACCCAGTACTTC	TRBJ2-5	.	.	TRBV11-2
CASSFGGFYSNQPQHF	TGTGCCAGCAGTTTCGGAGGCTTCTATAGCAATCAGCCCCAGCATTTT	TRBJ1-5	few	.	TRBV28